This section outlines one T cell receptor beta chain sequence together with its context. Its specificity is not known. The data were taken from a study of beta chain features in type 1 diabetes. The overall study: When patients were set against healthy donors, age, gender and cell yields were similar. General study points: Type 1 diabetes patients had moderately but significantly shorter TCRB CDR3s in all four CD4+ subsets.

The CDR3 extends over 13 amino acids. V was clipped by 3 bases and J by 5 bases, with 12 bases between them. Germline CDR1 SGHDT, CDR2 YYEEEE. Sorting produced populations that all topped 98% purity. Isolated RNA was reverse transcribed in full, so expressed TCRB transcripts were sequenced. Sequencing was performed with immunoSEQ multiplex PCR; in TCRdb, only in-frame clones are kept and a portion is missing. The top ten clones hold nearly 0.04% of a sample with hundreds of thousands of clones, roughly 13% of them seen once. The V gene is TRBV5-6, the J gene TRBJ2-7, with D perhaps being TRBD1 or TRBD2 (5 bases each). Sequencing was performed on naive CD4+ T cells from blood. This sequence originates from a man aged 18-30 years with type 1 diabetes. The CDR3 nucleotides are TGTGCCAGCAGCTCTCAGGGACGGGACGAGCAGTACTTC. This gives the protein CASSSQGRDEQYF. The full variable domain, its missing parts supplied by reference TRBV5-6 and TRBJ2-7, is DAGVTQSPTHLIKTRGQQVTLRCSPKSGHDTVSWYQQALGQGPQFIFQYYEEEERQRGNFPDRFSGHQFPNYSSELNVNALLLGDSALYLCASSSQGRDEQYFGPGTRLTVT.